The source of this T cell receptor beta chain is a study of long-term antiretroviral therapy in people with HIV. V shed 1 base and J shed 0 bases, with 15 bases lying between them. The CDR3 spans 18 residues. Germline lookup yields CDR1 SGHAT and CDR2 FQNNGV. With survey level as its setting, the immunoSEQ assay was v3.0. Only in-frame clones appear in the TCRdb table, and some are missing; sequencing was by immunoSEQ multiplex PCR. The sample holds fewer than 25,000 clones, over 85% seen once. The clonotype comes from a woman between 45 and 65 years old with HIV. The gene calls are TRBV11-2 and TRBJ1-4; D not certain. The sequenced sample was unsorted PBMCs, obtained 4.9 years after starting antiretroviral therapy. CDR3 region: CASSLVAGRPSTNEKLFF. The CDR3 DNA follows: TGTGCCAGCAGCTTAGTAGCAGGTCGCCCGTCAACTAATGAAAAACTGTTTTTT.